This T cell receptor beta chain was captured by sequencing in a study of immune characterization of retroperitoneal liposarcoma (dated by TCRdb to the late 2010s). The germline V gene yields MNHGY for CDR1 and SAAAGT for CDR2. V and J lose 5 bases and 13 bases, and a span of 21 bases separates them. Spanning cysteine to phenylalanine, the CDR3 consists of 14 amino acids. Just CDR3 DNA is preserved here, 42 bases in frame from base 1. The library was obtained by PCR. The run used a NextSeq 500. TCRdb reworked the public reads: Q25 trimming with fastp, MiXCR clone assembly, productive beta chains retained. Rows are unified per CDR3 protein, each entry keeping the most common DNA and genes. Recorded for this sample are roughly 10,000 distinct CDR3 sequences; 25% to 35% of them occurred a single time. The ten top clones hold roughly 8.5% of the sample. This clonotype has just one count. Which antigen it targets is not known. Within one base of it there is no much larger clone, and no base qualities were kept. A single read counts as weak evidence.

Recombination connected TRBV6-8 to TRBJ2-1; no D gene can be assigned with confidence. The receptor was derived from a male donor with retroperitoneal liposarcoma. Material for sequencing was tumor tissue. The bases read TGTGCCAGCAGTCATGACACATTTCTGGAGACCCAGTTCTTC. Translated, this is CASSHDTFLETQFF.